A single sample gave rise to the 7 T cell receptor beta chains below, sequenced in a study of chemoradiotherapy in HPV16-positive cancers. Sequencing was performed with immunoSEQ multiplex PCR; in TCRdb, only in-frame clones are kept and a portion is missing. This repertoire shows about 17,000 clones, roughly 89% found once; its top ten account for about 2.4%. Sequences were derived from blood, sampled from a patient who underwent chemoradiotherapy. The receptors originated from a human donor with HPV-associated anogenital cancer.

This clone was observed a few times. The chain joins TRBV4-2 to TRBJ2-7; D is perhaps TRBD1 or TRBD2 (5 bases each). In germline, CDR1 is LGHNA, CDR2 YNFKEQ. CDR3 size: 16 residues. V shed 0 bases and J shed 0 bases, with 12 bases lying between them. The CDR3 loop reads CASSQDLGPSSYEQYF. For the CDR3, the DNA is TGTGCCAGCAGCCAAGATTTGGGACCAAGCTCCTACGAGCAGTACTTC.

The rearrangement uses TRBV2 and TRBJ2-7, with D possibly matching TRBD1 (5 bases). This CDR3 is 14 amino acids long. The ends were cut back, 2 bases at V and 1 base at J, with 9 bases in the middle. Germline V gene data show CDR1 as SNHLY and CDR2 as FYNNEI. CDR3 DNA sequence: TGTGCCAGCAGTGAAAGGGGAATATCCTACGAGCAGTACTTC. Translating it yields CASSERGISYEQYF.

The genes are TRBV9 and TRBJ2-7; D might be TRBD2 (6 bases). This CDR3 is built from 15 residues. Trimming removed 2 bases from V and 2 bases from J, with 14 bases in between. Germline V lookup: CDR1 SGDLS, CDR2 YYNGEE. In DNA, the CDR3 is TGTGCCAGCAGCGTGTCTCCGGGACTGGCCTACGAGCAGTACTTC. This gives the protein CASSVSPGLAYEQYF.

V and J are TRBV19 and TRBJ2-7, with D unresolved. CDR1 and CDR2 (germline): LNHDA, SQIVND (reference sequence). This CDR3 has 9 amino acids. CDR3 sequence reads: CQGSYEQYF. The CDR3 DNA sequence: TGTCAAGGGTCCTACGAGCAGTACTTC.

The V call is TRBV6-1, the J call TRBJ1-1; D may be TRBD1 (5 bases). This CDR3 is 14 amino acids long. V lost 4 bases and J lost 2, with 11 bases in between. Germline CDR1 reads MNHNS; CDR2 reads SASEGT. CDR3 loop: CASSVQAGNTEAFF. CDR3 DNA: TGTGCCAGCAGTGTACAGGCGGGAAACACTGAAGCTTTCTTT.

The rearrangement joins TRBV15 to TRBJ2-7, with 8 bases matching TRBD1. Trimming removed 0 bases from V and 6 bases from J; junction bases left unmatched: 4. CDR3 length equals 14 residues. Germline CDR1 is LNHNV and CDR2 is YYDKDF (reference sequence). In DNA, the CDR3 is TGTGCCACCAGCAGAGATTCGGACAGGGCCGAGCAGTACTTC. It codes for CATSRDSDRAEQYF.

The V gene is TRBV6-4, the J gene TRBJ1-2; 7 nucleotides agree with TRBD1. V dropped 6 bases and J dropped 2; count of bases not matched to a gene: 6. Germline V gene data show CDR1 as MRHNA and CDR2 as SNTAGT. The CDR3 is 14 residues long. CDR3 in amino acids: CASRRDRGNYGYTF. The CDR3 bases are TGTGCCAGCAGACGGGACAGAGGGAACTATGGCTACACCTTC.